This T cell receptor (beta chain) was captured by sequencing in a study of technical replicates of blood from several donors. The assay was immunoSEQ multiplex PCR, and TCRdb's table has in-frame clones only and misses some. The sample includes approximately 81,000 clones, around 96% of them seen just once. Germline V gene data show CDR1 as MRHNA and CDR2 as SNTAGT. This CDR3 spans 13 amino acids. This TCR derives from a human donor in good health. The chain has TRBV6-4 and TRBJ2-2, with TRBD1 identical over 7 bases. The specimen sequenced was T cells isolated from PBMCs. The CDR3 sequence is CTKGTANTGELFF. The CDR3 DNA reads as TGTACCAAGGGGACAGCGAACACCGGGGAGCTGTTTTTT.